This entry describes one TCR beta chain. This clonotype has only a few counts. The target of this receptor is not known. One base away there is no much larger clone; base qualities are not given. The treatment or condition label for this specimen denotes: in vitro stimulation with specific CMV peptide epitopes to enrich CMV-specific T cells. The data are from a study of T cell repertoires in cytomegalovirus infection (dated by TCRdb to the late 2010s). In terms of the full investigation: Peptide stimulations targeted recently identified HLA-C-restricted CMV epitopes, whose presentation resists viral immunomodulation, together with well-studied HLA-B-restricted epitopes. Donor HLA type was relevant to the analysis, because carriage of CMV infection together with the matching HLA type was indicated by public TCR beta signatures. Overall results and qualifications from the work: In the ex vivo response, HLA-C-restricted CMV-specific TCR beta clonotypes were dominant, and in two of eight donors the single most frequent clonotype came from this HLA-C-restricted group. Cumulative frequency of public TCR beta family members discriminated carriers of CMV infection plus the relevant HLA type in this cohort and an independent approximately 370-donor cohort.

TCRdb lists the instrument as Illumina HiSeq 1500. Using fastp at Q25 and MiXCR, TCRdb reprocessed the public reads and kept productive beta chains. Here each entry gathers all rows of one CDR3 protein and keeps the most common genes and DNA. In all, the sample holds about a million distinct CDR3 sequences, and less than 35% of those were seen once. 11% to 15% of the sample rests with the top ten. Relative to germline, V is 2 bases shorter and J is 9 bases shorter, with 20 bases between their ends. CDR1 is given as KGHSH and CDR2 as LQKENI, both from the germline V gene. From the cysteine through the phenylalanine, the CDR3 covers 16 amino acids. The retained sequence is limited to the CDR3, 48 bases, with the frame set at the first base.

The rearranged segments are TRBV18 and TRBJ2-1, with the D gene too uncertain to name. This clonotype was obtained from a human donor in good health (CMV status not recorded). Some clones in this sample may be carry-over from other donors' samples. The sample here was cultured CD8+ T cells from PBMCs, taken from culture after CMV antigen stimulation. In nucleotides, the sequence is TGTGCCAGCTCACCAGAAGGGTCACTTCACAATGGTGAGCAGTTCTTC. Translation gives CASSPEGSLHNGEQFF.